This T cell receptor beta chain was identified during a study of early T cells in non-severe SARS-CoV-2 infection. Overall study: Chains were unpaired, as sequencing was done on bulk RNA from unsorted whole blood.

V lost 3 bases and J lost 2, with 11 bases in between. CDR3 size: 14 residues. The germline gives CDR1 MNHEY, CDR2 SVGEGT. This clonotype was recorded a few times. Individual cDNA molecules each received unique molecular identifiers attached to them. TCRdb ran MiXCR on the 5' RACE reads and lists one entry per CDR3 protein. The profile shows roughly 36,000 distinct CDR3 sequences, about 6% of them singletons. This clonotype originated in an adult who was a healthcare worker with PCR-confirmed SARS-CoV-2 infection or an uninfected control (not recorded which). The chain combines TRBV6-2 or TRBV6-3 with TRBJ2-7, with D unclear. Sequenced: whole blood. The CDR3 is CASSYETITYEQYF. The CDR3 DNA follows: TGTGCCAGCAGTTATGAAACAATTACCTACGAGCAGTACTTC.